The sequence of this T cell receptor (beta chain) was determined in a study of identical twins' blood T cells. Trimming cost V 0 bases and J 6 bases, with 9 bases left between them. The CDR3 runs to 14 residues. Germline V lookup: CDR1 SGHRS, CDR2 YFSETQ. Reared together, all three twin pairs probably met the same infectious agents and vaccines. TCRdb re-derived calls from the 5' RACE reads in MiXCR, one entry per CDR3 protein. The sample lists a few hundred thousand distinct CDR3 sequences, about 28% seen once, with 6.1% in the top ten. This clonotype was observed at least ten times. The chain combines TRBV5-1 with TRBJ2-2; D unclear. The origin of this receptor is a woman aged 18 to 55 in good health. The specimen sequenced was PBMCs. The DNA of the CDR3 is TGCGCCAGCAGCTTGGGAGCCGAGGCCGGGGAGCTGTTTTTT. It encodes CASSLGAEAGELFF. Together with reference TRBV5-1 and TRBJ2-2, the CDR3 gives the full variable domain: KAGVTQTPRYLIKTRGQQVTLSCSPISGHRSVSWYQQTPGQGLQFLFEYFSETQRNKGNFPGRFSGRQFSNSRSEMNVSTLELGDSALYLCASSLGAEAGELFFGEGSRLTVL.